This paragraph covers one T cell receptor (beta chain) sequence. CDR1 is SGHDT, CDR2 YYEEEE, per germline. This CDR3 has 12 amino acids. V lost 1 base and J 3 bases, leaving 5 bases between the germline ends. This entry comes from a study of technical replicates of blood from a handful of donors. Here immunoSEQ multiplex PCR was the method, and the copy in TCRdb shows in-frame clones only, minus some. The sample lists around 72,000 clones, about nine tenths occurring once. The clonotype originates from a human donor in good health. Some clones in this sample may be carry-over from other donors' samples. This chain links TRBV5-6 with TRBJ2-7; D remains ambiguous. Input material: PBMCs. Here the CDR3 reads CASSLRVYEQYF. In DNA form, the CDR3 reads TGTGCCAGCAGCTTGAGAGTCTACGAGCAGTACTTC.